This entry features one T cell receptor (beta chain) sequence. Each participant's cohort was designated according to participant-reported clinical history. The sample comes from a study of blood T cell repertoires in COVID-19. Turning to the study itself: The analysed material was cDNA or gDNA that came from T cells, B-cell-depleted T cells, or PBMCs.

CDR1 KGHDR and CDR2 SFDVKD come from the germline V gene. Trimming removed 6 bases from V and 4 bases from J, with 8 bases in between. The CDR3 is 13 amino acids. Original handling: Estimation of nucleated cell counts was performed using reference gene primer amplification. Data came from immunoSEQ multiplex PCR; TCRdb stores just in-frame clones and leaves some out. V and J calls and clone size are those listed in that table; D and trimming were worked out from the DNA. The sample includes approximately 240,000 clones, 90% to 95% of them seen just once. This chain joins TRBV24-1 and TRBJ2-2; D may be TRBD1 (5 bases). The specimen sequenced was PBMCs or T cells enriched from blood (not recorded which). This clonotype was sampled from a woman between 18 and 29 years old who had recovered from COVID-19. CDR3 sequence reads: CATSRGFTGELFF. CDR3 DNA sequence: TGTGCCACCAGTAGGGGTTTCACCGGGGAGCTGTTTTTT.